This TCR beta chain was identified during a study of Graves' ophthalmopathy and Graves' hyperthyroidism. Study findings and constraints: Blood was where most expanded thyroid clonotypes above 0.001 frequency also turned up.

V shed 6 bases and J shed 4 bases, with 18 bases lying between them. The CDR3 runs to 15 residues. PBMCs stemmed from around 9 ml of fresh peripheral blood. RNA served as the template for amplifying TCR beta CDR3 regions. An initial RT-PCR round employing HTBI primers preceded a second-round multiplex PCR. One entry per CDR3 protein results from TCRdb running MiXCR on the multiplex PCR reads. The sample records some 520,000 distinct CDR3 sequences, roughly 14% being singletons. This clonotype was observed many times. Antigen unknown. The chain is built from TRBV12-3 or TRBV12-4 and TRBJ2-5; D is ambiguous. This receptor was identified in a woman aged 30 to 39 with Graves' ophthalmopathy. Sequences were obtained from blood. The CDR3 protein is CASSPWATGGETQYF. In DNA, the CDR3 is TGTGCCAGCAGCCCCTGGGCTACCGGCGGAGAGACCCAGTACTTC.